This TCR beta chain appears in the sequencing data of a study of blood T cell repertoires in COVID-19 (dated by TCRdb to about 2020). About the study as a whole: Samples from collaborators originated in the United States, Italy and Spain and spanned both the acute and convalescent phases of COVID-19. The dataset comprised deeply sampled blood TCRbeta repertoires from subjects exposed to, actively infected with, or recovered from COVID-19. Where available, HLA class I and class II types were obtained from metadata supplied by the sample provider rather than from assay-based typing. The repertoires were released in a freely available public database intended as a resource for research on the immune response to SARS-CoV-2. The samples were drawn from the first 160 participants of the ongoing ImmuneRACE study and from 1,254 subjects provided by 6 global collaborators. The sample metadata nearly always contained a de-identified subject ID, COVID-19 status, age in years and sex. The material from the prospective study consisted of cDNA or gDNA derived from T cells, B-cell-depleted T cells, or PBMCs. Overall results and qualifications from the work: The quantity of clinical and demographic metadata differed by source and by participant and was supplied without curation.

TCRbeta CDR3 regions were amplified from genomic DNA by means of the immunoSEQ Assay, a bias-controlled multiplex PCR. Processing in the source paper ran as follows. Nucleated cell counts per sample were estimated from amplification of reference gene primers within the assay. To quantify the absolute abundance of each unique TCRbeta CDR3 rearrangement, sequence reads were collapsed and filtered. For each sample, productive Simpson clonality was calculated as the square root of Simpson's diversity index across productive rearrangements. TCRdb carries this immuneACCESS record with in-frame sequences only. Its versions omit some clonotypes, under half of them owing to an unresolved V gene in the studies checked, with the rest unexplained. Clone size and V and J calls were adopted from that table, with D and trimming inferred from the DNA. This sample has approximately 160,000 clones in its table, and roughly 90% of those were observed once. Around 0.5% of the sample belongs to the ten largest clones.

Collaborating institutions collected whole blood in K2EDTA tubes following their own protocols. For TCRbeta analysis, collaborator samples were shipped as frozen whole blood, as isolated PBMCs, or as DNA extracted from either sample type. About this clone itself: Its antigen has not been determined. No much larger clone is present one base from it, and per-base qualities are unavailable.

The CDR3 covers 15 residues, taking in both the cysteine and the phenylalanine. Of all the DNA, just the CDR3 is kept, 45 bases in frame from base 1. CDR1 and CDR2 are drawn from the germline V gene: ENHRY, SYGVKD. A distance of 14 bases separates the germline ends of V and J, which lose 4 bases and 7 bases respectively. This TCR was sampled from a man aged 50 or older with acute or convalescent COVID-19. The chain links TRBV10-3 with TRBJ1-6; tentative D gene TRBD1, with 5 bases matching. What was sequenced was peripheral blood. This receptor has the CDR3 CAISVEGAGNSPLHF. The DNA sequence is TGTGCCATCAGTGTAGAAGGGGCAGGGAATTCACCCCTCCACTTT.